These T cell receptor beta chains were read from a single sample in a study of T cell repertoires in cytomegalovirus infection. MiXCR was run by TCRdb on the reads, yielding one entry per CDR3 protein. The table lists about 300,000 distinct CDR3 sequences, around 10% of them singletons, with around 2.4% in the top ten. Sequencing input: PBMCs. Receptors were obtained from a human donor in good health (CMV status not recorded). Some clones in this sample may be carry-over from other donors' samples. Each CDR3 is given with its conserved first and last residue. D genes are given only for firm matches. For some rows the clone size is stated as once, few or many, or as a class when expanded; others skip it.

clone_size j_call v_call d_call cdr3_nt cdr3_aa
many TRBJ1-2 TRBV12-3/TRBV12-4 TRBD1 TGTGCCAGCAGTTTGGGGGACAGGGAGGGGGTCTACACCTTC CASSLGDREGVYTF
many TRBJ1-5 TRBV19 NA TGTGCCAGTAGTGCGGGAATTTATATACAGCCCCAGCATTTT CASSAGIYIQPQHF
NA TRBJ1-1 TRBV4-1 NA TGCGCCAGCAGCCAAAATCAGGGGATAGGTACTGAAGCTTTCTTT CASSQNQGIGTEAFF
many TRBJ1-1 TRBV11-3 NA TGTGCCAGCAGCTTAGATCGCAGTTATTTGTGGGCTTTCTTT CASSLDRSYLWAFF
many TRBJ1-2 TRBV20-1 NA TGCAGTGCCCAAAACGCTGGACCTGGGTACACCTTC CSAQNAGPGYTF
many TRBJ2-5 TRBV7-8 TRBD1 TGTGCCAGCAGCTACAGGGGTTGGGAGACCCAGTACTTC CASSYRGWETQYF
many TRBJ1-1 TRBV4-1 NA TGCGCCAGCAGCCCGGATAGAGGCAGGGAAGCTGAAGCTTTCTTT CASSPDRGREAEAFF
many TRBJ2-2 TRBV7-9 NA TGTGCCAGCAGCCCCCCGGGCATCTCCACCGGGGAGCTGTTTTTT CASSPPGISTGELFF
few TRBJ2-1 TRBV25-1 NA TGTGCCAGCAGCCCATTGCGCACCTTCGGTTACAATGAGCAGTTCTTC CASSPLRTFGYNEQFF
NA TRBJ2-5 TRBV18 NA TGTGCCAGCTCCCGAGAGTCTTTTACGCAGACCCAGTACTTC CASSRESFTQTQYF
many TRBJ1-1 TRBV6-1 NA TGTGCCAGCAGTGAAGTTTCAAGGGGGGACGAAGCTTTCTTT CASSEVSRGDEAFF
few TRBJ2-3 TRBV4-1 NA TGCGCCAGCAGCCAAGACCCCCGGTCTAGCACAGATACGCAGTATTTT CASSQDPRSSTDTQYF
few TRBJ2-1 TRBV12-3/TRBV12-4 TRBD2 TGTGCCAGCAGTCCAATCCGACTAGCGGGGGGCCTGGGCAATGAGCAGTTCTTC CASSPIRLAGGLGNEQFF
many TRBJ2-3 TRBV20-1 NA TGCAGCGCTGGCAGGGGTGGATATACGCAGTATTTT CSAGRGGYTQYF
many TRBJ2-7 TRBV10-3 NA TGTGCCATCAGTGCGCGACAGACCTACGAGCAGTACTTC CAISARQTYEQYF
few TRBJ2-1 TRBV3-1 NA TGTGCCAGCAGCCACCAAGCGGAATATGGATTTGAGCAGTTCTTC CASSHQAEYGFEQFF
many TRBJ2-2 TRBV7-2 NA TGTGCCAGCAGAACGATGGAGAACACCGGGGAGCTGTTTTTT CASRTMENTGELFF
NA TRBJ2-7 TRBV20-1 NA TGCAGTGCGCTTGGGGAGGAGCAGTACTTC CSALGEEQYF
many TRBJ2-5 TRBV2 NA TGTGCCAGCAGTCCCGCCGGGAGCAGACAGACCCAGTACTTC CASSPAGSRQTQYF
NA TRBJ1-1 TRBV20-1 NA TGCAGTGCTAGAGTAACCAGGAACACTGAAGCTTTCTTT CSARVTRNTEAFF
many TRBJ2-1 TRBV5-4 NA TGTGCCAGCAGCTCTGTGGGAGGCAGTGCCTATAACAATGAGCAGTTCTTC CASSSVGGSAYNNEQFF
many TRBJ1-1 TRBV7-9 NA TGTGCCAGCAGCTGGCTGGGTGGGACTGAAGCTTTCTTT CASSWLGGTEAFF
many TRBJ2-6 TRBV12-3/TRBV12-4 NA TGTGCCAGCAGGACAGTCTTCTCTGGGGCCAACGTCCTGACTTTC CASRTVFSGANVLTF
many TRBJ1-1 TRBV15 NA TGTGCCACCAGCCTCCTTCAAGGGAACACTGAAGCTTTCTTT CATSLLQGNTEAFF
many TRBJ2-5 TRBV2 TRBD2 TGTGCCAGCAGTTCCACGGGACTACTGCAACACTTC CASSSTGLLQHF
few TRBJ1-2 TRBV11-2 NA TGTGCCAGCAGCATCGGGTCGGGATGGTATGGCTACACCTTC CASSIGSGWYGYTF